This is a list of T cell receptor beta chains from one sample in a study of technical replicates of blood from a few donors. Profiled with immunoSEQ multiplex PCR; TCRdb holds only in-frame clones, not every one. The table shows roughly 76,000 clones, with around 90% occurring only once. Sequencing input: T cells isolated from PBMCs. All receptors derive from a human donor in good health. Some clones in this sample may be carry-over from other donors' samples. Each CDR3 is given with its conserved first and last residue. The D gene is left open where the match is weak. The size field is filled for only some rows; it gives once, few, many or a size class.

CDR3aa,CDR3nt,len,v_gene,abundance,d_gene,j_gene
CASSDLAPPYNGYTF,TGTGCCAGCAGTGACTTAGCCCCACCTTACAATGGCTACACCTTC,15,TRBV6-4,-,-,TRBJ1-2
CASSNKRRGETEAFF,TGTGCCAGCTCCAACAAAAGGAGGGGAGAGACTGAAGCTTTCTTT,15,TRBV18,-,-,TRBJ1-1
CASSIGGKLTSPFWGYEQYF,TGTGCCAGCAGTATAGGAGGCAAATTAACTAGCCCTTTTTGGGGCTACGAGCAGTACTTC,20,TRBV28,-,-,TRBJ2-7
CASSLMVGSSYNEQFF,TGTGCCAGCAGCCTCATGGTGGGGAGCTCCTACAATGAGCAGTTCTTC,16,TRBV4-2,-,-,TRBJ2-1
CASSPTLAGSYEQYF,TGTGCCAGCAGTCCGACCTTAGCGGGAAGCTACGAGCAGTACTTC,15,TRBV28,few,TRBD2,TRBJ2-7
CASSPNTDGYTF,TGTGCCAGCTCACCTAATACAGATGGCTACACCTTC,12,TRBV18,-,-,TRBJ1-2
CASSAHRGKGSYEQYF,TGCGCCAGCAGTGCCCACAGGGGTAAGGGCTCCTACGAGCAGTACTTC,16,TRBV10-1,once,TRBD1,TRBJ2-7
CASSDGLGAFF,TGTGCCAGCAGTGACGGGTTGGGAGCTTTCTTT,11,TRBV25-1,once,-,TRBJ1-1
CASSPDTWELFF,TGTGCCAGCAGCCCCGACACTTGGGAGCTGTTTTTT,12,TRBV9,-,-,TRBJ2-2
CASSYRGDIYGYTF,TGTGCCAGCAGTTACAGGGGAGACATCTATGGCTACACCTTC,14,TRBV27,-,TRBD1,TRBJ1-2
CASSVPAGGNPQETQYF,TGTGCCAGCAGTGTCCCAGCGGGAGGTAACCCCCAAGAGACCCAGTACTTC,17,TRBV6-1,-,TRBD2,TRBJ2-5
CASSLDRHTDTQYF,TGTGCCAGCAGCTTGGACAGACACACAGATACGCAGTATTTT,14,TRBV11-2,-,-,TRBJ2-3
CARLAGGTDTQYF,TGTGCCCGCCTAGCGGGAGGCACAGATACGCAGTATTTT,13,TRBV30,-,TRBD2,TRBJ2-3
CASSWTHQNDEQFF,TGTGCCAGCAGTTGGACACATCAGAACGATGAGCAGTTCTTC,14,TRBV2,few,-,TRBJ2-1
CASSLATSVRYNEQFF,TGTGCCAGCAGCTTAGCGACTAGTGTCCGCTACAATGAGCAGTTCTTC,16,TRBV11-2,once,-,TRBJ2-1
CASSADLNEQYF,TGTGCCAGCAGTGCAGATCTGAACGAGCAGTACTTC,12,TRBV2,-,-,TRBJ2-7
CASSPGQVNSGYTF,TGTGCCAGCTCGCCTGGACAGGTCAATAGTGGCTACACCTTC,14,TRBV18,-,TRBD1,TRBJ1-2
CASSEYRTSVYNEQFF,TGTGCCAGCAGTGAATACAGGACTAGCGTCTACAATGAGCAGTTCTTC,16,TRBV25-1,once,TRBD2,TRBJ2-1
CASSPLLAGEGDTQYF,TGCGCCAGCAGCCCGCTTCTAGCGGGGGAGGGAGATACGCAGTATTTT,16,TRBV5-1,-,TRBD2,TRBJ2-3
CASSLGLRGEQYF,TGTGCCAGCAGCTTAGGGCTTCGCGGCGAGCAGTACTTC,13,TRBV11-3,-,-,TRBJ2-7
CASSFWTSGEYEQYF,TGTGCCAGCAGCTTCTGGACTAGCGGCGAATACGAGCAGTACTTC,15,TRBV13,-,TRBD2,TRBJ2-7
CASSDSPSSYNEQFF,TGTGCCAGCAGTGACTCCCCCAGCTCCTACAATGAGCAGTTCTTC,15,TRBV6-4,-,-,TRBJ2-1
CASRPGTGYEKLFF,TGTGCCAGCAGGCCCGGGACAGGGTACGAAAAACTGTTTTTT,14,TRBV28,-,TRBD1,TRBJ1-4
CASSFPGSNTEAFF,TGTGCCAGCAGCTTCCCCGGGTCTAACACTGAAGCTTTCTTT,14,TRBV6-5,-,-,TRBJ1-1
CASSLPTGTVSYEQYF,TGTGCCAGCAGCTTACCAACCGGGACAGTCTCCTACGAGCAGTACTTC,16,TRBV11-3,-,TRBD1,TRBJ2-7
CASREAGEGTGELFF,TGTGCCAGTAGGGAAGCGGGAGAGGGCACCGGGGAGCTGTTTTTT,15,TRBV19,-,TRBD2,TRBJ2-2
CASSPPSGTQFF,TGTGCCAGCAGTCCCCCTAGCGGGACCCAGTTCTTC,12,TRBV6-4,-,TRBD2,TRBJ2-1
CASGGVPQHF,TGTGCCAGCGGGGGCGTACCCCAGCATTTT,10,TRBV25-1,-,-,TRBJ1-5
CASKPPTGRNSPLHF,TGTGCCAGCAAACCTCCCACAGGCCGAAATTCACCCCTCCACTTT,15,TRBV6-5,-,-,TRBJ1-6
CASSYPGLGGNEQFF,TGTGCCAGCAGTTACCCTGGGCTAGGGGGAAATGAGCAGTTCTTC,15,TRBV6-6,-,-,TRBJ2-1
CASSPHLQGEAFF,TGTGCCAGCAGCCCCCACTTACAGGGTGAAGCTTTCTTT,13,TRBV5-4,-,-,TRBJ1-1
CASRNTQGASNYGYTF,TGTGCCAGTAGGAACACACAGGGGGCCTCTAACTATGGCTACACCTTC,16,TRBV19,-,TRBD1,TRBJ1-2
CASSDGQGDTQPQHF,TGTGCCAGCAGTGACGGACAGGGGGACACTCAGCCCCAGCATTTT,15,TRBV28,-,TRBD1,TRBJ1-5
CAWSGVRSNQPQHF,TGTGCCTGGAGTGGAGTCCGAAGCAATCAGCCCCAGCATTTT,14,TRBV30,-,-,TRBJ1-5
CASSESLDKNTEAFF,TGCGCCAGCAGTGAGTCTCTTGACAAAAACACTGAAGCTTTCTTT,15,TRBV10-1,-,-,TRBJ1-1
CAWSEGSGPDTQYF,TGTGCCTGGAGTGAGGGTAGCGGGCCAGATACGCAGTATTTT,14,TRBV30,-,TRBD2,TRBJ2-3
CASTKMIGEETQYF,TGCGCCAGCACCAAGATGATAGGGGAAGAGACCCAGTACTTC,14,TRBV4-1,-,-,TRBJ2-5
CASSTLGSGRADTQYF,TGTGCCAGCAGTACCCTTGGTAGCGGGAGGGCCGATACGCAGTATTTT,16,TRBV27,once,TRBD2,TRBJ2-3
CASSKSGTGGETQYF,TGTGCCAGCAGCAAATCCGGGACAGGGGGAGAGACCCAGTACTTC,15,TRBV7-3,-,TRBD1,TRBJ2-5
CASSESDLGPTYGYTF,TGTGCCAGCAGTGAATCCGACTTGGGTCCCACTTATGGCTACACCTTC,16,TRBV25-1,-,-,TRBJ1-2
CASTRLAGRTDTQYF,TGTGCCAGCACCCGACTAGCGGGACGCACAGATACGCAGTATTTT,15,TRBV6-5,-,TRBD2,TRBJ2-3
CARSPPRFGELFF,TGTGCCAGAAGCCCGCCGCGTTTCGGGGAGCTGTTTTTT,13,TRBV5-3,-,-,TRBJ2-2
CASMAGSSYNEQFF,TGCGCCAGCATGGCGGGGAGCTCCTACAATGAGCAGTTCTTC,14,TRBV10-2,-,-,TRBJ2-1
CASSVDAVTNEKLFF,TGTGCCAGCAGCGTAGATGCAGTAACTAATGAAAAACTGTTTTTT,15,TRBV9,once,-,TRBJ1-4
CASSPPGQGFYEQYF,TGTGCCAGCTCACCACCGGGACAGGGATTCTACGAGCAGTACTTC,15,TRBV18,few,TRBD1,TRBJ2-7
CASSPPTWGPLFEAFF,TGTGCCAGCTCACCACCCACGTGGGGGCCGCTTTTTGAAGCTTTCTTT,16,TRBV18,-,-,TRBJ1-1
CASSATSGSTYEQYF,TGTGCCAGCAGCGCGACTAGCGGGAGTACCTACGAGCAGTACTTC,15,TRBV7-2,-,TRBD2,TRBJ2-7
CAWKSVGTGGDEQFF,TGTGCCTGGAAGAGCGTAGGGACAGGGGGCGATGAGCAGTTCTTC,15,TRBV30,-,TRBD1,TRBJ2-1
CSVDSGTGELFF,TGCAGCGTTGACTCAGGGACCGGGGAGCTGTTTTTT,12,TRBV29-1,-,-,TRBJ2-2
CASSQLTSTDTQYF,TGTGCCAGCAGCCAGTTGACTAGCACAGATACGCAGTATTTT,14,TRBV16,-,-,TRBJ2-3
CASSLAGGYEQYF,TGTGCCAGCAGCTTAGCGGGAGGGTACGAGCAGTACTTC,13,TRBV7-2,-,TRBD2,TRBJ2-7
CASSLEIVRSRNQYF,TGCGCCAGCAGCTTGGAGATCGTTCGGTCCAGGAACCAGTATTTT,15,TRBV5-1,-,-,TRBJ2-3